This T cell receptor (beta chain) originates from a study of beta chain features in type 1 diabetes. Study-wide findings and caveats: Among all four CD4+ subsets, Type 1 diabetes patients had TCRB CDR3s that were moderately but significantly shorter.

Comment on this clone: The antigen is undetermined.

The isolated RNA, all of it, was reverse transcribed, so expressed TCRB transcripts were what got sequenced. Clones were read by immunoSEQ multiplex PCR, and TCRdb kept only the in-frame ones, dropping some. This table holds 130,000 to 150,000 clones, 13% found once. Per the germline V gene, CDR1 is KGHSY and CDR2 is FQNENV. This CDR3 comprises 14 residues. The V gene lost 1 base and the J gene lost 5 bases, with 11 bases spanning the gap. The clonotype originates from a man aged 18-30 years with type 1 diabetes. The chain carries TRBV16 and TRBJ1-2; possible D gene TRBD1, 5 bases. Sequenced input: central memory CD4+ T cells from blood. The CDR3 reads CASSQWQGAYGYTF. DNA for the CDR3: TGTGCCAGCAGCCAATGGCAGGGTGCTTATGGCTACACCTTC.